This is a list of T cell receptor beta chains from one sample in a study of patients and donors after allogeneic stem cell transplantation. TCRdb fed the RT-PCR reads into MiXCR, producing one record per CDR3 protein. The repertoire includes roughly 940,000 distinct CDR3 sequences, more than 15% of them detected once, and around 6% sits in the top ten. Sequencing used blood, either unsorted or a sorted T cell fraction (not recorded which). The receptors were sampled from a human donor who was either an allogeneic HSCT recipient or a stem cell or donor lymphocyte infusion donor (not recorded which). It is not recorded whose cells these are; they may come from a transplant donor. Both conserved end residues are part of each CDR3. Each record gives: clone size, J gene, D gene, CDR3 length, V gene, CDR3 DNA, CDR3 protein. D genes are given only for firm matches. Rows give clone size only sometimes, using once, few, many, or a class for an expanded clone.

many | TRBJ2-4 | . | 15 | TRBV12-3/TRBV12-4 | TGTGCCAGCAGGGTGGGACGCCTAGCCAAAAACATTCAGTACTTC | CASRVGRLAKNIQYF
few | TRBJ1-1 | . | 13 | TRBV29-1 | TGCAGCGTTGATAGGCAGTTGAACACTGAAGCTTTCTTT | CSVDRQLNTEAFF
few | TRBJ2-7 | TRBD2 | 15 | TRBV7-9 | TGTGCCAGCAGCCCCTGGACTAGCGGGAAATACGAGCAGTACTTC | CASSPWTSGKYEQYF
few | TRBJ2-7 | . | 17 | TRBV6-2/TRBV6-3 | TGTGCCAGCAGTTACGGGGGCCTGGGGAAGGGGGCCTACGAGCAGTACTTC | CASSYGGLGKGAYEQYF
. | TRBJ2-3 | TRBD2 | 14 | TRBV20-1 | TGCAGTGCGGTAGCGGGGAGATACACAGATACGCAGTATTTT | CSAVAGRYTDTQYF
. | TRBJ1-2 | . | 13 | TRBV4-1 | TGCGCCAGCAGCCAGGAGGGAACAGGGACACACACCTTC | CASSQEGTGTHTF
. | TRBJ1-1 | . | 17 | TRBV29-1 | TGCAGCGTTCCCATCCGTGAGCGTGAATTTGGGAACACTGAAGCTTTCTTT | CSVPIREREFGNTEAFF
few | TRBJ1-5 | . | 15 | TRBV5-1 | TGCGCCAGCAGTTCTGATGTGGGGGGCGATCAGCCCCAGCATTTT | CASSSDVGGDQPQHF
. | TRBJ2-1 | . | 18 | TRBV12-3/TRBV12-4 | TGTGCCAGCAGTTTCGATTCTTGGCCCCCCTCCCGCTACAGTGAGCAGTTCTTC | CASSFDSWPPSRYSEQFF
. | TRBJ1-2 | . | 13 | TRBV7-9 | TGTGCCAGCAGCCCCCTTGACATAGATGGCTACACCTTC | CASSPLDIDGYTF
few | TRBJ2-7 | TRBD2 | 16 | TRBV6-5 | TGTGCCAGCAGTTACGCTAGCGGGGGGCCCACCTACGAGCAGTACTTC | CASSYASGGPTYEQYF
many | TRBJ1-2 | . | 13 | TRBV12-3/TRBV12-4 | TGTGCCAGCAGTATTGACAGATTCTATGGCTACACCTTC | CASSIDRFYGYTF
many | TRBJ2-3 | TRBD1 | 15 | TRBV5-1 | TGTGCCAGCAGCCCGGGACAGGGAAGCACAGATACGCAGTATTTT | CASSPGQGSTDTQYF
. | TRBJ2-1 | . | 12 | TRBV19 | TGTGCCAGCACTTATAGGGGGAATGAGCAGTTCTTC | CASTYRGNEQFF
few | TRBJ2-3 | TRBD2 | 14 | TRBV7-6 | TGTGCCAGCGGAGGACTAGCGTCGACAGATACGCAGTATTTT | CASGGLASTDTQYF
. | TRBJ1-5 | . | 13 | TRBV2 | TGTGCCAGCAGGGGACGCCCCAATCAGCCCCAGCATTTT | CASRGRPNQPQHF
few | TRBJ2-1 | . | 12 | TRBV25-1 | TGTGCCAGCACAAAGGGGAGAAATGAGCAGTTCTTC | CASTKGRNEQFF
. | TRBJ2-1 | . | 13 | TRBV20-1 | TGCAGTCCCTCAACAGGTACCTACAATGAGCAGTTCTTC | CSPSTGTYNEQFF
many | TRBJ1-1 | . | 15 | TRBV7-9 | TGTGCCAGCAGCTCTTCGGGACACCTGAACACTGAAGCTTTCTTT | CASSSSGHLNTEAFF
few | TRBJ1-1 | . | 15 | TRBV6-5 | TGTGCCAGCAGTTCCTATTCGTGGGGGGTGTCTGAAGCTTTCTTT | CASSSYSWGVSEAFF
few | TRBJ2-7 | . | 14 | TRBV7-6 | TGTGCCAGCAGCTTAGGTCTCAGACGGTACGAGCAGTACTTC | CASSLGLRRYEQYF
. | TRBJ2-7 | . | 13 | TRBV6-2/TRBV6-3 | TGTGCCACCCGCAGGGGGAGGGCCGACGAGCAGTACTTC | CATRRGRADEQYF
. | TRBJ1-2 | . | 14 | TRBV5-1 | TGCGCCAGCAGCTTGGAGGCCGCCTCCTATGGCTACACCTTC | CASSLEAASYGYTF
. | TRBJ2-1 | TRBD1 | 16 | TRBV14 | TGTGCCAGCAGCCACCTAAGGACAGGGAGATACAATGAGCAGTTCTTC | CASSHLRTGRYNEQFF
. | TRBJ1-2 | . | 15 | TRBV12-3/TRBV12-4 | TGTGCCAGCTCCTGGTTGAGGGCGGTTCGCTATGGCTACACCTTC | CASSWLRAVRYGYTF
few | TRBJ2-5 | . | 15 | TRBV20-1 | TGCAGTGCTTCACCCTTAGGGCAGTCCAAAGAGACCCAGTACTTC | CSASPLGQSKETQYF
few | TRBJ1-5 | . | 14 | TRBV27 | TGTGCCAGCAGCTTGACCGGGACCCCAAATCTCCAGCATTTT | CASSLTGTPNLQHF
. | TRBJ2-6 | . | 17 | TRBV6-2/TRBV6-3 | TGTGCCAGCAGTTACTCGATTGGCAGGGCGTTGAGTAACGTCCTGACTTTC | CASSYSIGRALSNVLTF
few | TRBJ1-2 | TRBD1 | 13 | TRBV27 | TGTGCCAGCAGTGCCCAGGGGGACTATGGCTACACCTTC | CASSAQGDYGYTF
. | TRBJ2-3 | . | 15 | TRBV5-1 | TGCGCCAGCAGTTTAGGTCGGCGCTGGACAGATACGCAGTATTTT | CASSLGRRWTDTQYF
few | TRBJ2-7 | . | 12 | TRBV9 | TGTGCCAGCAGCGTTGGGGGACCCGAGCAGTACTTC | CASSVGGPEQYF
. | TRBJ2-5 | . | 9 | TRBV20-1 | TGCAGTGCCTCGGAGACCCAGTACTTC | CSASETQYF
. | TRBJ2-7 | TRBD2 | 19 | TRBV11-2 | TGTGCCAGCAGCTCCCAGTTTACTAGCGGGAGGGATTACTCCTACGAGCAGTACTTC | CASSSQFTSGRDYSYEQYF
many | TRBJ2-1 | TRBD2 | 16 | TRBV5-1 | TGCGCCAGCAGCTTGGTAGCTAGCGGGGTTTACAATGAGCAGTTCTTC | CASSLVASGVYNEQFF
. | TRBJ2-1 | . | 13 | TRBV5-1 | TGCGCCAGCAAGGGGGCGGGAGACAATGAGCAGTTCTTC | CASKGAGDNEQFF
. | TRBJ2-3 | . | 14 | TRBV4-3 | TGCGCCAGCAGCCGACGCAGGGGCACAGATACGCAGTATTTT | CASSRRRGTDTQYF
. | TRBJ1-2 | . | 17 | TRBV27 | TGTGCCAGCAGACCCTCCGAGTTACGAGGAGCTAACTATGGCTACACCTTC | CASRPSELRGANYGYTF
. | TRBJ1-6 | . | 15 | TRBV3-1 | TGTGCCAGCAGCCAAAACAGGGCGGGCAATTCACCCCTCCACTTT | CASSQNRAGNSPLHF
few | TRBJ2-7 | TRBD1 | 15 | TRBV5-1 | TGCGCCAGCAGCCCTAGGACAGGGACAGCCTACGAGCAGTACTTC | CASSPRTGTAYEQYF
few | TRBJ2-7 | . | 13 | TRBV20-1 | TGCAGTGCTAGCCGGGACGGCTCCTACGAGCAGTACTTC | CSASRDGSYEQYF
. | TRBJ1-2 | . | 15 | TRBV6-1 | TGTGCCAGCGGGCCCGGGTCATTCGAGAACTATGGCTACACCTTC | CASGPGSFENYGYTF
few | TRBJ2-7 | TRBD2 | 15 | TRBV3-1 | TGTGCCAGCAGCCAGGTTATAGCGGGGGATTACGAGCAGTACTTC | CASSQVIAGDYEQYF
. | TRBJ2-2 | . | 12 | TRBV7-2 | TGTGCCAGCAGCTCAAATAGGGGGGAGCTGTTTTTT | CASSSNRGELFF